Following are 32 T cell receptor beta chains from one sample sequenced in a study of cytomegalovirus exposure and HLA in healthy donors (TCRdb year 2017). Library prep was done by the immunoSEQ multiplex PCR assay. A mixture of 60 forward primers for TCR Vbeta segments and 13 reverse primers for TCR Jbeta segments was used in the multiplex PCR. TCRdb provides this immuneACCESS table in a form limited to in-frame rearrangements. Some clones are lacking; in checked studies, under half of them reflect an unresolved V gene, and why the rest are absent is not known. This sample has over 70,000 clones in its table, and roughly 70% of those were observed once. Under 2.5% of the sample is taken by the ten largest. Sequencing was carried out using PBMCs. These receptors were taken from a man aged 25 to 40 in good health and CMV-seronegative.

About this clone: Other DNA sequences in the same sample also yield this CDR3. The chain uses TRBV9 and TRBJ1-1; D is perhaps TRBD1 (6 bases). Between the trimmed V and J ends, which lost 0 bases and 1 base, there was a span of 7 bases. The length of the CDR3 is 14 residues. Germline assignment: CDR1 SGDLS and CDR2 YYNGEE. The CDR3 sequence: CASSVVGGNTEAFF. DNA of the CDR3: TGTGCCAGCAGCGTAGTAGGGGGGAACACTGAAGCTTTCTTT.

The CDR3 region is CASSYSDRGGNTIYF. The CDR3 region has the DNA TGTGCCAGCAGTTACTCGGATAGAGGTGGAAACACCATATATTTT. The J gene is TRBJ1-3, the V gene TRBV6-6; D remains ambiguous. The ends were cut back, 0 bases at V and 3 bases at J, with 9 bases in the middle. This CDR3 contains 15 residues. CDR1 is MNHNY and CDR2 is SVGAGI in the germline V gene (reference sequence).

This clone was found a few times. This CDR3 is CASRQTGPTSPNYGYTF. CDR3 coding DNA: TGCGCCAGCAGGCAAACAGGGCCAACCTCACCTAACTATGGCTACACCTTC. V usage is TRBV4-1 and J usage is TRBJ1-2, with D perhaps matching TRBD1 (6 bases). The V end lost 6 bases, the J end lost 0 bases, and 20 bases lay between the germline ends. CDR1 is MGHRA and CDR2 is YSYEKL in the germline V gene. This CDR3 comprises 17 residues.

This clone was observed once. The chain is built from TRBV25-1 and TRBJ1-5; D perhaps matches TRBD1 (5 bases). V lost 2 bases and J lost 8, with 13 bases in between. The length of the CDR3 is 14 residues. CDR1 and CDR2 (germline): MGHDK, SYGVNS. The CDR3 sequence is CASSEIGGRKPQHF. CDR3 sequence (DNA): TGTGCCAGCAGTGAAATCGGGGGTAGGAAGCCCCAGCATTTT.

As to this clone: Additional DNA sequences in this sample encode the identical CDR3. V gene TRBV6-1 combines with J gene TRBJ1-1, with D unclear. There are 14 residues in the CDR3. Germline V gene sequence: CDR1 MNHNS, CDR2 SASEGT. The V gene lost 7 bases and the J gene lost 4 bases, with 16 bases spanning the gap. The CDR3 sequence is CASTQVRGGTEAFF. For the CDR3, the DNA is TGTGCCAGCACCCAAGTTCGGGGAGGCACTGAAGCTTTCTTT.

V usage is TRBV18 and J usage is TRBJ2-7, with TRBD2 identical over 9 bases. The V and J ends lost 3 bases and 0 bases, in that order; junction bases with no gene match: 6. Germline-derived CDR1 and CDR2 are KGHSH and LQKENI. The CDR3 totals 16 residues. The chain's CDR3 is CASSPSSGVSSYEQYF. DNA of the CDR3: TGTGCCAGCTCACCGTCTAGCGGGGTGAGCTCCTACGAGCAGTACTTC.

This chain links TRBV2 with TRBJ2-7; D remains ambiguous. Trimming stripped 4 bases from V and 7 bases from J, with 17 bases between. The CDR3 is 14 amino acids. Germline V gene data show CDR1 as SNHLY and CDR2 as FYNNEI. This CDR3 reads CASSGAAYLWEQYF. The CDR3 nucleotides are TGTGCCAGCAGTGGGGCAGCCTATCTGTGGGAGCAGTACTTC.

The rearrangement uses TRBV5-1 and TRBJ2-7; 9 bases are shared with TRBD1. CDR1 is SGHRS and CDR2 is YFSETQ in the germline V gene. The CDR3 contains 15 residues. J lost 2 bases, V lost 0 bases, and 3 bases had no gene match. The CDR3 DNA reads as TGCGCCAGCAGCTTGGCGGGGGACAGGGCCTACGAGCAGTACTTC. It translates to CASSLAGDRAYEQYF.

In its sample, this clone was seen once. The J gene is TRBJ1-5, the V gene TRBV19; D may be TRBD1 (5 bases). Deletions cut 1 base from V and 0 bases from J, with 7 bases between. The CDR3 covers 15 residues. CDR1 is LNHDA, CDR2 SQIVND, per germline (reference sequence). The CDR3 region has the DNA TGTGCCAGTAGTATAGGGGGCGGTAGCAATCAGCCCCAGCATTTT. Its protein is CASSIGGGSNQPQHF.

This chain connects TRBV6-6 to TRBJ1-5, with D uncertain. Germline V gene lookup returns CDR1 MNHNY and CDR2 SVGAGI (reference sequence). V lost 2 bases and J lost 5, with 10 bases in between. This CDR3 is 14 amino acids long. The CDR3 DNA sequence: TGTGCCAGCAGTTACGTGTCAGCGGATCAGCCCCAGCATTTT. This encodes CASSYVSADQPQHF.

The V and J genes are TRBV19 and TRBJ1-1, with TRBD1 matching 7 bases. This CDR3 has 14 amino acids. Per the germline V gene, CDR1 is LNHDA and CDR2 is SQIVND (reference sequence). Trimming at V came to 7 bases and at J to 2 bases, leaving 7 bases not matched to a gene. The CDR3 reads CASKETGLNTEAFF. CDR3 bases: TGTGCCAGTAAAGAGACAGGGCTAAACACTGAAGCTTTCTTT.

The chain recombines TRBV5-1 with TRBJ2-2; D perhaps matches TRBD1 (6 bases). This CDR3 region has 15 residues. V was clipped by 3 bases and J by 4 bases, with 13 bases between them. Germline V lookup: CDR1 SGHRS, CDR2 YFSETQ. CDR3 DNA: TGCGCCAGCAGCTCGGACAGAGCGAGCACCGGGGAGCTGTTTTTT. It specifies CASSSDRASTGELFF.

The V call is TRBV29-1, the J call TRBJ1-3, with 8 positions matching TRBD1. CDR3 size: 12 residues. From germline, CDR1 is SQVTM and CDR2 ANQGSEA. With V trimmed by 7 bases and J by 1 base, 0 bases remained unmatched. The CDR3 loop reads CSGQGSGNTIYF. DNA of the CDR3: TGCAGCGGACAGGGGTCTGGAAACACCATATATTTT.

This clone has a handful of counts. This chain joins TRBV7-2 and TRBJ1-4; 9 bases fit TRBD1. The CDR3 length is 14 residues. The germline V gene encodes CDR1 SGHTA and CDR2 FQGNSA. V trimming: 4 bases; J trimming: 9 bases; junction bases outside the gene matches: 6. CDR3 in amino acids: CASSSGQGRQKLFF. The CDR3 region has the DNA TGTGCCAGCAGCTCTGGACAGGGGAGGCAAAAACTGTTTTTT.

This clone was observed a handful of times. The V and J genes are TRBV7-3 and TRBJ2-3; 11 bases match TRBD2. There are 15 residues in the CDR3. From germline, CDR1 is SGHTA and CDR2 FQGTGA. J gave up 5 bases and V 3 bases, and 4 bases lay outside the gene matches. The CDR3: CASSFSGGAGDTQYF. The DNA of the CDR3 is TGTGCCAGCAGCTTTAGCGGGGGGGCGGGAGATACGCAGTATTTT.

The rearrangement uses TRBV2 and TRBJ1-1; TRBD1 matches 9 bases. Germline V gives CDR1 SNHLY, CDR2 FYNNEI. The V gene end was trimmed by 6 bases and the J gene end by 4 bases; junction bases not matched to a gene: 6. This CDR3 contains 14 residues. As DNA, the CDR3 is TGTGCCAGCAGGGTACAGGGGGCTCTCACTGAAGCTTTCTTT. Its protein product is CASRVQGALTEAFF.

This chain joins TRBV25-1 and TRBJ2-1, with a weak D call TRBD2 (7 bases). Trimming cost V 0 bases and J 9 bases, with 18 bases left between them. The CDR3 consists of 16 residues. Germline V CDR1 and CDR2: MGHDK, SYGVNS. CDR3 sequence: CASSEYSGAGEGEQFF. CDR3 nucleotide sequence: TGTGCCAGCAGTGAATATTCCGGCGCAGGGGAGGGTGAGCAGTTCTTC.

This rearrangement joins TRBV30 to TRBJ2-1; D is unresolved. Deletions cut 3 bases from V and 4 bases from J, with 7 bases between. The V gene's germline CDR1 is GTSNPN and CDR2 SVGIG (reference sequence). The CDR3 covers 12 residues. The CDR3 here is CAWRETYNEQFF. In DNA form, the CDR3 reads TGTGCCTGGAGAGAGACTTACAATGAGCAGTTCTTC.

The chain couples TRBV7-9 to TRBJ2-7; the D gene is possibly TRBD1 (6 bases). CDR3 length: 13 residues. Germline CDR1 and CDR2: SEHNR and FQNEAQ (reference sequence). The ends were cut back, 1 base at V and 7 bases at J, with 11 bases in the middle. Here the CDR3 reads CASSLDNQGEQYF. The CDR3 nucleotides read TGTGCCAGCAGCTTAGACAATCAGGGGGAGCAGTACTTC.

By its share, this clone is medium-sized (0.01 to 0.1%). The rearrangement links TRBV6-5 to TRBJ1-6; TRBD1 might be the D (6 bases). V was pared by 8 bases and J by 9 bases, with 14 bases between. Germline CDR1 is MNHEY and CDR2 is SVGAGI. The CDR3 has 13 residues. The CDR3 sequence: CASRAGAGSPLHF. In DNA, the CDR3 is TGTGCCAGCCGGGCGGGGGCTGGTTCACCCCTCCACTTT.

The chain is built from TRBV11-2 and TRBJ1-1, with D perhaps matching TRBD1 (6 bases). Looked up from germline, CDR1 is SGHAT and CDR2 is FQNNGV. The CDR3 extends over 16 amino acids. Trimming cost V 4 bases and J 1 base, with 16 bases left between them. CDR3 nucleotides: TGTGCCAGCAGCTCCTCCCGGGGGGGACAGAACACTGAAGCTTTCTTT. Its translation: CASSSSRGGQNTEAFF.

The rearrangement joins TRBV9 to TRBJ1-1; a weak D match, TRBD1 (6 bases). CDR1 SGDLS and CDR2 YYNGEE come from the germline V gene. This CDR3 has 18 amino acids. With 2 bases removed from V and 0 bases from J, the gap between germline ends came to 20 bases. CDR3 residues: CASSVFRGPKQMNTEAFF. In DNA form, the CDR3 reads TGTGCCAGCAGCGTCTTCAGGGGCCCAAAACAGATGAACACTGAAGCTTTCTTT.

In DNA form, the CDR3 reads TGTGCCTGGAGTGTATACCAGAGAGGGGAAAAACTGTTTTTT. Translating gives CAWSVYQRGEKLFF. This chain joins TRBV30 and TRBJ1-4; D not resolved. Germline V lookup: CDR1 GTSNPN, CDR2 SVGIG (reference sequence). This CDR3 region has 14 residues. V lost 0 bases, J lost 8 bases, and 13 bases lay in between. The complete variable domain, with remaining parts taken from reference TRBV30 and TRBJ1-4, reads SQTIHQWPATLVQPVGSPLSLECTVEGTSNPNLYWYRQAAGRGLQLLFYSVGIGQISSEVPQNLSASRPQDRQFILSSKKLLLSDSGFYLCAWSVYQRGEKLFFGSGTQLSVL.

The J gene is TRBJ1-5, the V gene TRBV28; the match to TRBD1 covers 9 bases. In germline, CDR1 is MDHEN, CDR2 SYDVKM. This CDR3 region has 15 residues. The V gene end was trimmed by 6 bases and the J gene end by 4 bases; junction bases not matched to a gene: 7. The CDR3 loop is CASSPWTGDNQPQHF. The CDR3 DNA reads TGTGCCAGCAGCCCATGGACAGGGGATAATCAGCCCCAGCATTTT.

The V and J genes are TRBV5-4 and TRBJ1-6, with 7 bases identical to TRBD1. From germline, CDR1 is SGHNT and CDR2 YYREEE (reference sequence). The CDR3 has 15 amino acids. The trim removed 4 bases at V and 7 bases at J, leaving 8 bases unmatched. The CDR3 loop is CASSPAGGRNSPLHF. Written as DNA, the CDR3 is TGTGCCAGCAGCCCGGCAGGGGGGCGGAATTCACCCCTCCACTTT. Full variable domain (missing parts from reference TRBV5-4 and TRBJ1-6): ETGVTQSPTHLIKTRGQQVTLRCSSQSGHNTVSWYQQALGQGPQFIFQYYREEENGRGNFPPRFSGLQFPNYSSELNVNALELDDSALYLCASSPAGGRNSPLHFGNGTRLTVT.

V gene TRBV28 combines with J gene TRBJ1-1; a weak D match, TRBD1 (6 bases). The CDR3 length is 18 residues. The V end was cut by 2 bases, the J end by 5 bases, with 24 bases between. The germline V gene has CDR1 MDHEN and CDR2 SYDVKM. The CDR3 loop is CASSLDQGRPVSETEAFF. In DNA, the CDR3 is TGTGCCAGCAGTTTAGATCAGGGGCGCCCGGTATCAGAGACTGAAGCTTTCTTT.

The V call is TRBV6-1, the J call TRBJ1-2; 7 bases are shared with TRBD1. V shed 8 bases, J shed 4 bases, and the junction held 13 bases outside the gene matches. The CDR3 is 15 residues long. CDR1 is MNHNS, CDR2 SASEGT, per germline. The CDR3 region is CASPPRQGTGYGYTF. The CDR3 DNA is TGTGCCAGCCCACCAAGACAGGGAACGGGCTATGGCTACACCTTC.

V and J are TRBV4-1 and TRBJ2-7; 7 nucleotides line up with TRBD1. The CDR3 spans 14 residues. CDR1 is MGHRA, CDR2 YSYEKL, per germline. The V segment lost 4 bases and the J segment 3 bases; nucleotides outside the gene matches: 6. CDR3 sequence reads: CASSPTTGNYEQYF. CDR3 bases: TGCGCCAGCAGCCCGACGACAGGGAACTACGAGCAGTACTTC.

This chain joins TRBV6-5 and TRBJ2-1, with a weak D call TRBD2 (5 bases). V was cut by 10 bases and J by 2 bases, with 12 bases left in between. There are 13 residues in the CDR3. Germline-derived CDR1 and CDR2 are MNHEY and SVGAGI. CDR3 residues: CATRTGTYNEQFF. CDR3 coding DNA: TGTGCCACCCGGACGGGAACCTACAATGAGCAGTTCTTC.

J is TRBJ2-3 and V is TRBV7-6; TRBD2 matches at 12 bases. The CDR3 consists of 18 residues. Germline CDR1 and CDR2: SGHVS and FNYEAQ. V lost 5 bases to trimming and J lost 2 bases; unmatched junction nucleotides: 11. The CDR3 DNA is TGTGCCAGCAGCCCGAAAGGACTAGCGGGGACATCCACAGATACGCAGTATTTT. Its protein product is CASSPKGLAGTSTDTQYF.

The rearrangement joins TRBV28 to TRBJ2-5, with D hard to call. There are 15 residues in the CDR3. Trimming stripped 4 bases from V and 2 bases from J, with 14 bases between. Germline values: CDR1 MDHEN, CDR2 SYDVKM. Written as DNA, the CDR3 is TGTGCCAGCAGTTCCTCCGGTGCAGGTCAAGAGACCCAGTACTTC. Its protein is CASSSSGAGQETQYF.

V usage is TRBV4-2 and J usage is TRBJ2-3; 16 bases fit TRBD2. Germline assignment: CDR1 LGHNA and CDR2 YNFKEQ. This CDR3 is 19 amino acids long. The junction had 4 bases not matched to a gene; V was cut back by 0 bases and J by 1 base. The CDR3 region has the DNA TGTGCCAGCAGCCAAGATGGGACTAGCGGGAGGGCGGGCACAGATACGCAGTATTTT. This translates into CASSQDGTSGRAGTDTQYF.